This T cell receptor beta chain was recorded in a study of naive and memory T cell subsets. Study-level points and caveats: In naive cells, over 85% of TCR sequences were seen only once.

Only a few counts were recorded for this clonotype. The antigen is not known. This CDR3 comprises 15 residues. Germline-derived CDR1 and CDR2 are SGHVS and FQNEAQ. Trimming took 4 bases from V and 7 from J, leaving 14 bases between them. The beta constant-region primer was an equimolar mix of two oligonucleotides covering TRBC1 and TRBC2. Using its own MiXCR run on the UMI-ligation and nested PCR reads, TCRdb lists one record per CDR3 protein. Counted here are roughly 140,000 distinct CDR3 sequences, about a sixth occurring once; the ten biggest clones make up 0.14% to 0.15%. This chain connects TRBV7-8 to TRBJ1-6, with D uncertain. The source is a human donor in good health. The specimen sequenced was naive CD4+ T cells from blood. This chain's CDR3 is CASSSRINPNSPLHF. CDR3 DNA sequence: TGTGCCAGCAGCTCCCGGATCAACCCGAATTCACCCCTCCACTTT.